Shown below are 2 T cell receptor beta chains from a single sample sequenced in a study of spatial heterogeneity in lung cancer. MiXCR, applied by TCRdb to the 5' RACE reads, yields one record per CDR3 protein. The profile shows about 16,000 distinct CDR3 sequences, 6% to 7% of them singletons. These TCRs' antigens remain unknown. The time point here: sample taken at primary tumor resection. Broader study findings: Counts of expanded intratumoral alpha and beta TCRs tracked tumor mutation counts.

The material sequenced was lung tumor tissue, taken at surgery. These receptors were obtained from a female donor with early-stage non-small cell lung cancer.

This clonotype has at least ten counts. As an off-target read in a library built for alpha chains, this beta chain has a frequency of little significance. The rearrangement uses TRBV16 and TRBJ1-6, with D perhaps matching TRBD1 (5 bases). CDR1 is KGHSY and CDR2 is FQNENV in the germline V gene. V was cut by 0 bases and J by 14 bases, with 8 bases left in between. The CDR3 is 12 amino acids. CDR3 region: CASSQSGAALHF. The CDR3 DNA is TGTGCCAGCAGCCAATCCGGGGCAGCCCTCCACTTT.

The table lists this clonotype with many counts. Because the library targeted alpha chains, this beta chain is an off-target read whose size means little. The CDR3 DNA reads TGCAGTGCTAGAGATCCTTCTGTACAGGACAAGCTTTTCTTC. Residues: CSARDPSVQDKLFF. The rearrangement links TRBV20-1 to TRBJ2-1; a weak D match, TRBD1 (5 bases). The V end lost 0 bases, the J end lost 16 bases, and 22 bases lay between the germline ends. The CDR3 runs 14 residues. Germline lookup yields CDR1 DFQATT and CDR2 SNEGSKA (reference sequence).